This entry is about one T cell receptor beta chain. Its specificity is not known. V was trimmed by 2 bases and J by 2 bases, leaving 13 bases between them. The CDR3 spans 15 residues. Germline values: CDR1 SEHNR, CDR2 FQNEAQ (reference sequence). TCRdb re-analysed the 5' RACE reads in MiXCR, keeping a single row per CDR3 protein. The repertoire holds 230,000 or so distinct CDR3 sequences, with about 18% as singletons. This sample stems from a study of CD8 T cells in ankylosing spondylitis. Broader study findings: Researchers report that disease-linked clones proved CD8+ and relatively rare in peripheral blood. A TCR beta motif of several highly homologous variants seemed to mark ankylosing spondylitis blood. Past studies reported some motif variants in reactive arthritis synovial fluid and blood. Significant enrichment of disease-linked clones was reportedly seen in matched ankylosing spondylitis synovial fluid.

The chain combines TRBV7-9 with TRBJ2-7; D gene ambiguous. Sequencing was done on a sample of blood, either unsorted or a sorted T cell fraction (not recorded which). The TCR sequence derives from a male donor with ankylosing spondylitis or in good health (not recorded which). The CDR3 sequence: CASSLTLKAPYEQYF. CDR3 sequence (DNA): TGTGCCAGCAGCTTAACATTGAAGGCACCCTACGAGCAGTACTTC.